The 17 T cell receptor beta chains listed next were all sequenced from one sample in a study of T cell changes during pregnancy in multiple sclerosis. Data came from immunoSEQ multiplex PCR; TCRdb stores just in-frame clones and leaves some out. The sample shows tens of thousands of clones, over 80% of them seen only once. Here the sequenced sample was CD8+ T cells from peripheral blood mononuclear cells, taken before pregnancy. The source is a female donor with multiple sclerosis, enrolled in a pregnancy study.

The V gene is TRBV27, the J gene TRBJ1-1, with D maybe TRBD1 (5 bases). Germline V gene sequence: CDR1 MNHEY, CDR2 SMNVEV (reference sequence). V lost 1 base to trimming and J lost 11 bases, with 14 bases between them. This CDR3 contains 13 residues. The CDR3 protein is CASSLWGGRVAFF. For the CDR3, the DNA is TGTGCCAGCAGTTTATGGGGGGGTAGAGTGGCTTTCTTT.

V usage is TRBV7-9 and J usage is TRBJ2-2; 7 bases are a match to TRBD1. With V trimmed by 6 bases and J by 5 bases, 9 bases remained unmatched. This CDR3 region has 15 residues. Germline V gene lookup returns CDR1 SEHNR and CDR2 FQNEAQ (reference sequence). CDR3 loop: CASRDDRVNTGELFF. The CDR3 coding sequence is TGTGCCAGCAGAGACGACAGGGTGAATACCGGGGAGCTGTTTTTT.

This sequence joins TRBV6-4 and TRBJ2-1; possible D gene TRBD1, 5 bases. The ends were cut back, 4 bases at V and 3 bases at J, with 16 bases in the middle. Germline CDR1 and CDR2: MRHNA and SNTAGT. CDR3 size: 16 residues. The CDR3 region has the DNA TGTGCCAGCAGTGCCAGGGCAGGCGCTCTCTACAATGAGCAGTTCTTC. As protein: CASSARAGALYNEQFF.

The V gene is TRBV5-6, the J gene TRBJ2-5; maybe TRBD1 (5 bases). The CDR3 loop spans 14 amino acids. CDR1 and CDR2 from the germline V gene are SGHDT and YYEEEE. Trimming removed 1 base at V and 1 base at J, with 8 bases between. CDR3 in DNA: TGTGCCAGCAGCTTGCCAGGGTCCCAAGAGACCCAGTACTTC. Amino acids: CASSLPGSQETQYF.

The chain joins TRBV5-1 to TRBJ2-7, with a weak D call TRBD1 (5 bases). Germline V lookup: CDR1 SGHRS, CDR2 YFSETQ. The CDR3 spans 14 residues. V lost 2 bases, J lost 5 bases, and 14 bases lay in between. CDR3 coding DNA: TGCGCCAGCAGCTTCGTAGGGGCGGACAACGAGCAGTACTTC. Encoded protein: CASSFVGADNEQYF.

The V and J genes are TRBV5-3 and TRBJ2-5; a weak D match, TRBD2 (6 bases). TRBV5-3 is classed as an ORF, of uncertain function. With 2 bases removed from V and 2 bases from J, the gap between germline ends came to 16 bases. The CDR3 consists of 16 residues. Here the CDR3 DNA reads TGTGCCAGAAGCTTTTCTATGGGAGGTTGGCAAGAGACCCAGTACTTC. Amino acid sequence: CARSFSMGGWQETQYF.

The V call is TRBV5-1, the J call TRBJ2-7; 11 nucleotides agree with TRBD2. CDR3 length: 15 amino acids. CDR1 SGHRS and CDR2 YFSETQ come from the germline V gene. With V trimmed by 0 bases and J by 2 bases, 1 base remained unmatched. The CDR3 spells CASSLATSGTYEQYF. The DNA of the CDR3 is TGCGCCAGCAGCTTGGCGACTAGCGGGACCTACGAGCAGTACTTC.

This clone was seen only once. CDR3 bases: TGTGCCAGCGCACCAGGACAGGGGGCCTACGAGCAGTACTTC. This codes for CASAPGQGAYEQYF. The V and J genes are TRBV27 and TRBJ2-7; TRBD1 agrees at 10 bases. The CDR3 totals 14 residues. V trimming: 8 bases; J trimming: 2 bases; junction bases outside the gene matches: 6. Germline-derived CDR1 and CDR2 are MNHEY and SMNVEV (reference sequence).

The CDR3 is CAMAAVGSGDLYEQYF. Here the CDR3 DNA reads TGTGCCATGGCTGCGGTGGGTAGCGGGGATTTATACGAGCAGTACTTC. The genes are TRBV10-3 and TRBJ2-7; 8 bases are a match to TRBD2. CDR1 is ENHRY, CDR2 SYGVKD, per germline. The CDR3 sequence is 16 residues long. The V gene end was trimmed by 9 bases and the J gene end by 4 bases; junction bases not matched to a gene: 17.

The chain employs TRBV4-1 and TRBJ1-2, with 10 nucleotides matching TRBD1. The germline CDR1 and CDR2 sequences are MGHRA and YSYEKL. V shed 0 bases, J shed 6 bases, and the junction held 10 bases outside the gene matches. This CDR3 comprises 17 residues. The CDR3 nucleotides are TGCGCCAGCAGCCAAGAGGGGGGGGACAGGGGAGGAAATGGCTACACCTTC. Translated, it gives CASSQEGGDRGGNGYTF.

The V call is TRBV5-6, the J call TRBJ1-1; no firm D call. CDR1 SGHDT and CDR2 YYEEEE come from the germline V gene. The V end lost 0 bases, the J end lost 1 base, and 10 bases lay between the germline ends. CDR3 length equals 15 residues. CDR3 nucleotide sequence: TGTGCCAGCAGCTTGGCCGGCAAGCGGAACACTGAAGCTTTCTTT. It codes for CASSLAGKRNTEAFF. Looking up the rest from reference TRBV5-6 and TRBJ1-1 gives the full variable domain: DAGVTQSPTHLIKTRGQQVTLRCSPKSGHDTVSWYQQALGQGPQFIFQYYEEEERQRGNFPDRFSGHQFPNYSSELNVNALLLGDSALYLCASSLAGKRNTEAFFGQGTRLTVV.

This chain connects TRBV9 to TRBJ2-7; D not resolved. The V gene's germline CDR1 is SGDLS and CDR2 YYNGEE. CDR3 length: 15 amino acids. V dropped 0 bases and J dropped 1 base, with 11 bases sitting between them. The CDR3 loop is CASSVDSSLSYEQYF. CDR3 sequence (DNA): TGTGCCAGCAGCGTAGACTCGTCCTTGTCCTACGAGCAGTACTTC.

On this clone itself: The junction departs from the called germline gene at one end, perhaps through a read error. This chain joins TRBV10-3 and TRBJ1-6; D is ambiguous. Germline CDR1 and CDR2: ENHRY and SYGVKD. The CDR3 is 15 amino acids. The CDR3 DNA reads TGTGCCAGCAGTGAAGCGGTGGAGGGAAATTCACCCCTCCACTTT. Protein product: CASSEAVEGNSPLHF.

This clone was seen once. The chain has TRBV9 and TRBJ2-5; no definite D call. Trimming shortened V by 5 bases and J by 3 bases, and 11 bases separated the two germline ends. Germline-derived CDR1 and CDR2 are SGDLS and YYNGEE. This CDR3 is built from 13 residues. The CDR3 reads CASSASTEETQYF. The CDR3 DNA sequence: TGTGCCAGCAGTGCATCAACGGAAGAGACCCAGTACTTC.

The V call is TRBV27, the J call TRBJ1-2; D may be TRBD1 (6 bases). Germline V lookup: CDR1 MNHEY, CDR2 SMNVEV (reference sequence). The CDR3 length is 14 residues. V shed 4 bases and J shed 5 bases, with 14 bases lying between them. The DNA for the CDR3 is TGTGCCAGCAGTTCTTTCTCGGACAGATATGGCTACACCTTC. Encoded protein: CASSSFSDRYGYTF.

The CDR3 nucleotides are TGCACCAGCAGAGAGCGGACAGCGGGAGGGCCGAACATTCAGTACTTC. It is translated as CTSRERTAGGPNIQYF. The chain carries TRBV1 and TRBJ2-4; the table's D call, TRBD2, was not checked against the DNA. TRBV1 is flagged as a pseudogene. The CDR3 is 16 residues long.

This sequence joins TRBV5-5 and TRBJ2-7; 9 positions match TRBD1. In germline, CDR1 is SGHKS, CDR2 YYEKEE (reference sequence). Germline trimming cut 0 bases from V and 3 bases from J; bases unmatched to any gene: 4. This CDR3 spans 15 amino acids. The CDR3 DNA reads TGTGCCAGCAGCTTGGAAGGGACAGGGCGCTACGAGCAGTACTTC. Its translation: CASSLEGTGRYEQYF.